This T cell receptor beta chain was sequenced during a study of blood T cell repertoires in COVID-19. Overall study: Samples taken during acute and convalescent COVID-19 were collected in the United States, Italy and Spain. T cells, B-cell-depleted T cells, or PBMCs provided the cDNA or gDNA that served as material.

Seattle patients were enrolled during active infection and followed longitudinally. The CDR3 totals 16 residues. Germline V CDR1 and CDR2: WSHSY, SAAADI. The V and J ends lost 4 bases and 2 bases, in that order; junction bases with no gene match: 10. Per the study methods: Quantification of nucleated cells was approximated via reference gene primer amplification. Libraries were prepared by immunoSEQ multiplex PCR; TCRdb keeps only in-frame clonotypes and omits some of them. V and J calls and clone size are as listed in that table; D and trimming were resolved from the DNA. The sample yields roughly 240,000 clones, 85% seen once.

Sequencing input: peripheral blood. This TCR derives from a middle-aged man with COVID-19, enrolled during active disease. The V call is TRBV10-2, the J call TRBJ2-7, with TRBD1 matching 8 bases. In DNA form, the CDR3 reads TGCGCCAGCAGTGCTGACACCGGGACAGGTCCCTACGAGCAGTACTTC. Protein product: CASSADTGTGPYEQYF.